Listed below are T cell receptor beta chains from one sample, sequenced in a study of CD8 T cells in Susac syndrome. MiXCR was run by TCRdb on the immunoSEQ multiplex PCR reads, yielding one entry per CDR3 protein. Of 130,000 or so distinct CDR3 sequences listed, approximately 95% are singletons. The sequenced sample consisted of CD4+ T cells from PBMCs. Source of these receptors: a human donor with multiple sclerosis. Both conserved end residues are part of each CDR3.

CDR3 protein | V gene
CASSQLRGLDGYTF | TRBV27
CASSLSYETQYF | TRBV7-6
CASSRGAGAIQYF | TRBV6-5
CSASMVGLNFDEQFF | TRBV20-1
CSAQGGTLSSYNEQFF | TRBV29-1
CASTPLGERVNEQFF | TRBV7-8
CASSFGFMETQYF | TRBV7-2
CASSRRGASGNTIYF | TRBV3-1
CASSEWAGLNTEAFF | TRBV25-1
CSVEEETGYGYTF | TRBV29-1
CATSDTGTVRYEQYF | TRBV24-1
CAWSVRNEQFF | TRBV30
CAISEEPGGYGYTF | TRBV10-3
CASSRQGLGYTF | TRBV12-3/TRBV12-4
CASSFSGTYGYTF | TRBV27
CATRTGTSVRELFF | TRBV15
CASSPLKRDHTADTQYF | TRBV18
CASSGLAGERETQYF | TRBV12-3/TRBV12-4
CASSPDRGKGYEQYF | TRBV12-3/TRBV12-4
CASSPPSDETQYF | TRBV18
CASSLRGAGYNEQFF | TRBV12-3/TRBV12-4
CAWSENDNQPQHF | TRBV30
CASSYSLNTQYF | TRBV6-6
CAWQGAGNQPQHF | TRBV30
CASSESTGYGYTF | TRBV9
CASSFSGRRQFF | TRBV28
CASSPQLAGRSTDTQYF | TRBV18
CASSLELRSEAFF | TRBV28
CASSESPNSYEQYF | TRBV2